A single sample gave rise to the 2 T cell receptor beta chains below, sequenced in a study of control samples from healthy donors and cancer patients. Produced via immunoSEQ multiplex PCR; TCRdb's table is partial and in-frame only. Among about 160,000 clones listed, about 95% were seen once. Sequenced material: PBMCs. These receptors all stem from a man between 60 and 70 years old with colorectal cancer.

This chain joins TRBV9 and TRBJ1-3; D may be TRBD1 (5 bases). Germline lookup yields CDR1 SGDLS and CDR2 YYNGEE. Trimming removed 4 bases at V and 0 bases at J, with 11 bases between. The CDR3 sequence is 15 residues long. The DNA for the CDR3 is TGTGCCAGCAGCCGGGACGGACACTCTGGAAACACCATATATTTT. It yields the protein CASSRDGHSGNTIYF.

The rearrangement joins TRBV14 to TRBJ2-3, with unresolved D. The CDR3 spans 14 residues. The germline gives CDR1 SGHDN, CDR2 FVKESK. V was clipped by 0 bases and J by 6 bases, with 10 bases between them. The CDR3 protein is CASSQDRVLDTQYF. The CDR3 DNA follows: TGTGCCAGCAGCCAAGATCGCGTTTTGGATACGCAGTATTTT.